A single sample gave rise to the 24 T cell receptor beta chains below, sequenced in a study of T cells in Graves' hyperthyroidism and ophthalmopathy. What was amplified from RNA transcripts were TCR beta CDR3 regions. The TCR CDR3 first-round RT-PCR relied on the HTBI primer set. TCRdb processed the multiplex PCR reads anew with MiXCR; each CDR3 protein has one entry. The profile covers hundreds of thousands of distinct CDR3 sequences, with 45% appearing a single time and less than 8.5% taken by the ten largest. The sequenced material came from peripheral blood or thyroid tissue (not recorded which). The receptors were gathered from an adult man with Graves' disease, either hyperthyroidism or ophthalmopathy (not recorded which).

This clonotype was counted ten times or more. The rearrangement uses TRBV25-1 and TRBJ2-5; D possibly corresponds to TRBD1 (5 bases). V lost 1 base to trimming and J lost 1 base, with 13 bases between them. The CDR3 runs to 16 residues. Germline lookup yields CDR1 MGHDK and CDR2 SYGVNS. The CDR3 DNA follows: TGTGCCAGCAGTGAATCGGTCAGGGCGTTCCAAGAGACCCAGTACTTC. Encoded protein: CASSESVRAFQETQYF.

This clonotype was seen a few times. CDR3 amino acids: CASSRWDSQETQYF. The CDR3 DNA follows: TGCGCCAGCAGCCGGTGGGACAGCCAAGAGACCCAGTACTTC. The chain uses TRBV5-1 and TRBJ2-5; 7 positions agree with TRBD1. CDR3 length equals 14 residues. Unmatched junction bases numbered 4, after V lost 4 bases and J lost 1 base. Germline V lookup: CDR1 SGHRS, CDR2 YFSETQ.

A few counts support this clonotype. CDR3 sequence reads: CAWSLTGNVAEAFF. DNA of the CDR3: TGTGCCTGGAGTCTAACAGGGAATGTGGCTGAAGCTTTCTTT. V usage is TRBV30 and J usage is TRBJ1-1, with a tentative D call TRBD1 (6 bases). Germline lookup yields CDR1 GTSNPN and CDR2 SVGIG (reference sequence). The germline V and J ends were trimmed by 2 bases and 6 bases, with 16 bases remaining between them. This CDR3 region has 14 residues.

The chain joins TRBV19 to TRBJ1-5; D unclear. The CDR3 contains 15 residues. V lost 7 bases and J lost 4, with 17 bases in between. Germline CDR1 reads LNHDA; CDR2 reads SQIVND (reference sequence). CDR3 in amino acids: CASIPSGSANQPQHF. For the CDR3, the DNA is TGTGCCAGTATCCCCTCGGGGTCGGCAAATCAGCCCCAGCATTTT. The full variable domain, its missing parts supplied by reference TRBV19 and TRBJ1-5, is DGGITQSPKYLFRKEGQNVTLSCEQNLNHDAMYWYRQDPGQGLRLIYYSQIVNDFQKGDIAEGYSVSREKKESFPLTVTSAQKNPTAFYLCASIPSGSANQPQHFGDGTRLSIL.

Ten or more counts support this clonotype. The gene calls are TRBV29-1 and TRBJ1-5; 10 bases fit TRBD1. Germline V gives CDR1 SQVTM, CDR2 ANQGSEA. The CDR3 sequence is 13 residues long. Trimming at V came to 4 bases and at J to 6 bases, leaving 3 bases not matched to a gene. DNA of the CDR3: TGCAGCGTTGGGACAGGGGGAGGTCAGCCCCAGCATTTT. The encoded protein is CSVGTGGGQPQHF. Filled out from reference TRBV29-1 and TRBJ1-5, the complete variable domain reads SAVISQKPSRDICQRGTSLTIQCQVDSQVTMMFWYRQQPGQSLTLIATANQGSEATYESGFVIDKFPISRPNLTFSTLTVSNMSPEDSSIYLCSVGTGGGQPQHFGDGTRLSIL.

This clonotype was found many times. This chain links TRBV19 with TRBJ2-6; 8 nucleotides align to TRBD1. CDR3 length equals 15 residues. J lost 2 bases, V lost 6 bases, and 3 bases had no gene match. Germline lookup yields CDR1 LNHDA and CDR2 SQIVND (reference sequence). The CDR3 region has the DNA TGTGCCAGTAGCCCGACAGGGGCTGGGGCCAACGTCCTGACTTTC. Translating gives CASSPTGAGANVLTF.

The chain uses TRBV29-1 and TRBJ1-1, with unresolved D. CDR1 SQVTM and CDR2 ANQGSEA come from the germline V gene. CDR3 length: 11 residues. CDR3 DNA: TGCAGTCCCTATTCGGGGTCTGAAGCTTTCTTT. It is translated as CSPYSGSEAFF. The whole variable domain, remainder taken from reference TRBV29-1 and TRBJ1-1, is SAVISQKPSRDICQRGTSLTIQCQVDSQVTMMFWYRQQPGQSLTLIATANQGSEATYESGFVIDKFPISRPNLTFSTLTVSNMSPEDSSIYLCSPYSGSEAFFGQGTRLTVV.

The chain links TRBV7-9 to TRBJ1-1; D remains ambiguous. The CDR3 totals 13 residues. The V gene's germline CDR1 is SEHNR and CDR2 FQNEAQ (reference sequence). V was shortened by 5 bases and J by 6 bases, with 13 bases between the two germline ends. CDR3 DNA: TGTGCCAGCAGCCCGATAGGGAGGGCTGAAGCTTTCTTT. Its protein is CASSPIGRAEAFF.

This clonotype was seen more than once but under ten times. Given a much more abundant clone one base away, this may be a read error. CDR3 in amino acids: CASNLLALGYGYTF. CDR3 sequence (DNA): TGTGCCAGCAACTTATTAGCTCTAGGCTATGGCTACACCTTC. The V gene is TRBV7-8, the J gene TRBJ1-2; D is uncertain. Per germline, CDR1 SGHVS and CDR2 FQNEAQ. CDR3 length: 14 residues.

This clonotype was seen only a few times. This rearrangement joins TRBV7-6 to TRBJ2-7; D may be TRBD2 (7 bases). Deletions cut 2 bases from V and 6 bases from J, with 20 bases between. This CDR3 is 16 amino acids long. Germline V lookup: CDR1 SGHVS, CDR2 FNYEAQ. The CDR3 here is CASSLLGGPVPTEQYF. CDR3 nucleotides: TGTGCCAGCAGCTTATTGGGGGGGCCAGTTCCAACCGAGCAGTACTTC. Full variable domain (outside the CDR3, taken from reference TRBV7-6 and TRBJ2-7): GAGVSQSPRYKVTKRGQDVALRCDPISGHVSLYWYRQALGQGPEFLTYFNYEAQQDKSGLPNDRFSAERPEGSISTLTIQRTEQRDSAMYRCASSLLGGPVPTEQYFGPGTRLTVT.

This clonotype was observed a few times. The CDR3 loop reads CASSLLVSGNTIYF. CDR3 nucleotides: TGTGCCAGTAGCCTACTGGTCTCTGGAAACACCATATATTTT. The chain couples TRBV19 to TRBJ1-3, with D unresolved. V shed 6 bases and J shed 0 bases, with 9 bases lying between them. The V gene's germline CDR1 is LNHDA and CDR2 SQIVND (reference sequence). The CDR3 is 14 residues long.

To note about this clonotype: A much bigger clone sits one base away, suggesting this may be a read error. The rearrangement uses TRBV10-3 and TRBJ2-7, with TRBD2 matching over 13 bases. The J call may be wrong; the DNA end is better matched by TRBJ2-5. The CDR3 consists of 15 residues. CDR1 and CDR2 (germline): ENHRY, SYGVKD. The DNA for the CDR3 is TGTGCCGTCAGTGGACTAGCGGGAGTGGGGGAGACCCAGTACTTC. Translating gives CAVSGLAGVGETQYF.

This clonotype was observed a few times. The chain carries TRBV25-1 and TRBJ2-3; no clear D. The CDR3 extends over 15 amino acids. Trimming shortened V by 2 bases and J by 0 bases, and 9 bases separated the two germline ends. CDR1 is MGHDK and CDR2 is SYGVNS in the germline V gene. In DNA form, the CDR3 reads TGTGCCAGCAGTGAAATGTTGGGGAGCACAGATACGCAGTATTTT. Its translation is CASSEMLGSTDTQYF.

Comment on this clonotype: A read error may explain this, as a much larger clone is one base away. The chain has TRBV7-9 and TRBJ1-1, with a possible D match to TRBD1 (6 bases). Germline V gene sequence: CDR1 SEHNR, CDR2 FQNEAQ (reference sequence). The CDR3 sequence is 12 residues long. Trimming shortened V by 3 bases and J by 7 bases, and 9 bases separated the two germline ends. CDR3 sequence: CASSFRDNEAFF. The CDR3, as DNA: TGTGCCAGCAGCTTCCGGGACAATGAAGCTTTCTTT.

The chain joins TRBV15 to TRBJ1-6; 8 bases agree with TRBD1. Trimming removed 6 bases from V and 8 bases from J; junction bases left unmatched: 9. The CDR3 runs to 15 residues. Germline V gene data show CDR1 as LNHNV and CDR2 as YYDKDF (reference sequence). The CDR3 nucleotides read TGTGCCACCAGTACCGGGACAGGAAATCATTCACCCCTCCACTTT. Amino acid sequence: CATSTGTGNHSPLHF.

This clonotype was picked up a small number of times. The V and J genes are TRBV6-6 and TRBJ2-2; D possibly uses TRBD1 or TRBD2 (5 bases each). Trimming removed 3 bases from V and 2 bases from J, with 10 bases in between. The V gene's germline CDR1 is MNHNY and CDR2 SVGAGI (reference sequence). This CDR3 has 15 residues. CDR3 in DNA: TGTGCCAGCAGTTATTGGGGGTTTAACACCGGGGAGCTGTTTTTT. Translated: CASSYWGFNTGELFF.

This clonotype showed up just a few times. This chain links TRBV2 with TRBJ1-4, with TRBD1 matching over 9 bases. The germline V gene encodes CDR1 SNHLY and CDR2 FYNNEI. V lost 3 bases, J lost 6 bases, and 8 bases stayed unmatched. The CDR3 is 16 amino acids. The CDR3 sequence is CASSELDWTGDEKLFF. The CDR3 region has the DNA TGTGCCAGCAGTGAGCTGGATTGGACAGGGGATGAAAAACTGTTTTTT.

J is TRBJ2-7 and V is TRBV20-1, with D perhaps given as TRBD1 or TRBD2 (6 bases each). V lost 3 bases to trimming and J lost 9 bases, with 9 bases between them. This CDR3 region has 10 residues. Per the germline V gene, CDR1 is DFQATT and CDR2 is SNEGSKA (reference sequence). This CDR3 is CSASPGAQYF. DNA of the CDR3: TGCAGTGCTAGCCCGGGGGCGCAGTACTTC.

This clonotype was seen only once. At one end, the junction sequence differs from germline, possibly due to a read error. This chain connects TRBV2 to TRBJ1-5; 7 bases are a match to TRBD1. In germline, CDR1 is SNHLY, CDR2 FYNNEI. The CDR3 length is 15 residues. CDR3 coding DNA: TGTGCCATCAGTCGGAAGGGACAGCAGAATCAGCCCCAGCATTTT. It is translated as CAISRKGQQNQPQHF.

At least ten counts were recorded for this clonotype. This rearrangement joins TRBV10-3 to TRBJ1-4, with D perhaps TRBD1 (6 bases). Germline V gives CDR1 ENHRY, CDR2 SYGVKD. This CDR3 has 16 residues. Trimming pared 10 bases from V and 5 bases from J, leaving 23 bases between. The CDR3 loop is CASRDTGNRVNEKLFF. The CDR3 DNA sequence: TGTGCCAGCAGGGATACAGGGAATAGGGTGAATGAAAAACTGTTTTTT.

This clonotype has just a few counts. The chain couples TRBV5-5 to TRBJ1-2; D gene uncertain. This CDR3 has 14 amino acids. Germline CDR1 is SGHKS and CDR2 is YYEKEE (reference sequence). Between the trimmed V and J ends, which lost 2 bases and 2 bases, there was a span of 10 bases. CDR3 bases: TGTGCCAGCAGCTTAGGCAAAGCCAACTATGGCTACACCTTC. Translation gives CASSLGKANYGYTF.

This clonotype was found many times. The chain is built from TRBV2 and TRBJ1-5; possible D gene TRBD1, 6 bases. Trimming left V 7 bases short and J 6 bases short, with 16 bases between. The CDR3 is 14 amino acids. Germline V CDR1 and CDR2: SNHLY, FYNNEI. The CDR3 reads CASNRQVIGQPQHF. CDR3 in DNA: TGTGCCAGCAATAGACAGGTGATTGGTCAGCCCCAGCATTTT.

The chain combines TRBV2 with TRBJ1-5; possibly TRBD1 for D (5 bases). CDR3 length equals 15 residues. In germline, CDR1 is SNHLY, CDR2 FYNNEI. Trimming removed 5 bases at V and 7 bases at J, with 18 bases between. CDR3 DNA: TGTGCCAGCAGTTTATCGATTCCAGGGAGGCAGCCCCAGCATTTT. The encoded protein is CASSLSIPGRQPQHF.

This clonotype was picked up many times. The chain is built from TRBV9 and TRBJ2-7; D possibly corresponds to TRBD2 (7 bases). Germline values: CDR1 SGDLS, CDR2 YYNGEE. This CDR3 has 14 amino acids. V was cut by 2 bases and J by 5 bases, with 14 bases left in between. CDR3 residues: CASSVGGGRNEQYF. Here the CDR3 DNA reads TGTGCCAGCAGCGTTGGGGGGGGCCGAAACGAGCAGTACTTC.